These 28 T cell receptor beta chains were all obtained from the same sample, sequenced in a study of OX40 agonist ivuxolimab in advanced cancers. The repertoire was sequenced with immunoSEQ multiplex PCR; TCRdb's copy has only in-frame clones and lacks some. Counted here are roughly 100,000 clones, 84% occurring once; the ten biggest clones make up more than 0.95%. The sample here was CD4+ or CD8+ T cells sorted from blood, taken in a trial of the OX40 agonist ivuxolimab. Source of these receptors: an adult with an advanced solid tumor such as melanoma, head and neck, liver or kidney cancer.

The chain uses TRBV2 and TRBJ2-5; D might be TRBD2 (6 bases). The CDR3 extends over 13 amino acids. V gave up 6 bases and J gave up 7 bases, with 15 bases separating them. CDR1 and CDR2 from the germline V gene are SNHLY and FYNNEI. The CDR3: CASREGPEGTQYF. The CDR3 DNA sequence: TGTGCCAGCAGGGAGGGGCCGGAGGGGACCCAGTACTTC.

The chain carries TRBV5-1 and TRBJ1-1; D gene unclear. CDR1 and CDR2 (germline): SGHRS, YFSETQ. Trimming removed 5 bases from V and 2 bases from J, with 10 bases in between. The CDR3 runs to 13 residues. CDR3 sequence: CASRPGFNTEAFF. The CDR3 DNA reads TGCGCCAGCAGACCCGGTTTCAACACTGAAGCTTTCTTT.

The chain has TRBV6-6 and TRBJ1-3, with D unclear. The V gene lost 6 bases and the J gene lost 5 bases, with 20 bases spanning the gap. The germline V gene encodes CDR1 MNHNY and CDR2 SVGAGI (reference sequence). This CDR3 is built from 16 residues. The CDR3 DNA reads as TGTGCCAGCAGACGTTATAGGAGTAGGGTAAGAAACACCATATATTTT. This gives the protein CASRRYRSRVRNTIYF.

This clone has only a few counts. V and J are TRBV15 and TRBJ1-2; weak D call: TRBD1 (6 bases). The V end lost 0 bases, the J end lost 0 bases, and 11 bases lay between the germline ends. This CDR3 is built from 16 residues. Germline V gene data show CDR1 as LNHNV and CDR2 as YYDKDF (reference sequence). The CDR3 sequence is CATSRDLGGPNYGYTF. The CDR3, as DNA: TGTGCCACCAGCAGAGATCTGGGGGGGCCTAACTATGGCTACACCTTC.

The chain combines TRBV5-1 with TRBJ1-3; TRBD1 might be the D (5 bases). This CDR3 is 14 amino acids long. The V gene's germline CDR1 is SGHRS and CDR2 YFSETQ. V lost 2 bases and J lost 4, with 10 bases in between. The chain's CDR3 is CASSLGTEGNTIYF. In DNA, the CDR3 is TGCGCCAGCAGCTTAGGGACTGAAGGAAACACCATATATTTT.

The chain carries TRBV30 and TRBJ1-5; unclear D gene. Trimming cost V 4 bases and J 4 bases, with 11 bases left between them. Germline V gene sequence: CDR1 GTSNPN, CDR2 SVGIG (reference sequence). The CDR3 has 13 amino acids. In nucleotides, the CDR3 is TGTGCCTGGACCCGAGACTTAAATCAGCCCCAGCATTTT. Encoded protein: CAWTRDLNQPQHF.

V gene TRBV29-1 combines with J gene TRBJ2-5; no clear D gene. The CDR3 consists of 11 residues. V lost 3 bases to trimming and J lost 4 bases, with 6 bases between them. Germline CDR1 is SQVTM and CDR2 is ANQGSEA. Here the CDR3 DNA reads TGCAGCGTTGATCCCGGAGAGACCCAGTACTTC. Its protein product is CSVDPGETQYF.

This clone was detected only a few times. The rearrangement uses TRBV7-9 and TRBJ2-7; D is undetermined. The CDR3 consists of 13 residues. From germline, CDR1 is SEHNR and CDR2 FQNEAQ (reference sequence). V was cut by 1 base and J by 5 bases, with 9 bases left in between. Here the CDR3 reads CASSLVPVDEQYF. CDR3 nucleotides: TGTGCCAGCAGCTTAGTTCCTGTCGACGAGCAGTACTTC.

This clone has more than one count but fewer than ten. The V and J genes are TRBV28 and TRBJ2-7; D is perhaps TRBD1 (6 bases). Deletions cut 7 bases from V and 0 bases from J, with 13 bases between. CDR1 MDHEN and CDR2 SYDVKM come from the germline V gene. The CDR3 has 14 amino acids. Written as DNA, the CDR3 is TGTGCCAGCAATAGAGACAGGACCTCCTACGAGCAGTACTTC. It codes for CASNRDRTSYEQYF.

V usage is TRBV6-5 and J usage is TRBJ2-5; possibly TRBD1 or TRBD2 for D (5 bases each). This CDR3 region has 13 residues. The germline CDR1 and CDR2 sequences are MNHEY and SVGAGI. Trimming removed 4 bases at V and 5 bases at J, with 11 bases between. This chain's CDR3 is CASSSRGTETQYF. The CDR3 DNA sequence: TGTGCCAGCAGTTCTAGAGGGACGGAGACCCAGTACTTC.

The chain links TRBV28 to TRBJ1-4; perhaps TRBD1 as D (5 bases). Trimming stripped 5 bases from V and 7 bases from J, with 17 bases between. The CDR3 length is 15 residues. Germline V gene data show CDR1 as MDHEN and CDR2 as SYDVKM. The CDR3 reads CASSPDKAYPEKLFF. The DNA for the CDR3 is TGTGCCAGCAGTCCGGACAAAGCGTACCCTGAAAAACTGTTTTTT.

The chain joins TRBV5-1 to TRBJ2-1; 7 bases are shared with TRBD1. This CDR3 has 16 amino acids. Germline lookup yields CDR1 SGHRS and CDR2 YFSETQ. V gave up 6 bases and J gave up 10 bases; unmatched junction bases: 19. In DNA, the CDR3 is TGCGCCAGCACTCCCACCGGGACAGAGGACCTCGCGGAGCAGTTCTTC. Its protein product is CASTPTGTEDLAEQFF.

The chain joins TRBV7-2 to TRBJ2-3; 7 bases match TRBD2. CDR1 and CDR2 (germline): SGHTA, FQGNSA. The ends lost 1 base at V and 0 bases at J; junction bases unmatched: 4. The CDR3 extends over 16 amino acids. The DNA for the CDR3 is TGTGCCAGCAGCTTAGTGGGGAGGGTAAGCACAGATACGCAGTATTTT. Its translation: CASSLVGRVSTDTQYF.

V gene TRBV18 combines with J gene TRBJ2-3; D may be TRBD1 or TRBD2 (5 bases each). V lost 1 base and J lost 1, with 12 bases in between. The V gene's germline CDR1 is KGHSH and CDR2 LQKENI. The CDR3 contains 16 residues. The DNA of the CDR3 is TGTGCCAGCTCACCACGAGGGAGAGGGGGCACAGATACGCAGTATTTT. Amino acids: CASSPRGRGGTDTQYF.

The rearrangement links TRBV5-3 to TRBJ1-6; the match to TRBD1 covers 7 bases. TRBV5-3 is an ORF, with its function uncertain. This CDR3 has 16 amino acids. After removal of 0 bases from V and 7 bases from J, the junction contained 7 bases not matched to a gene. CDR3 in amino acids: CARSLAKGARNSPLHF. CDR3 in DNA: TGTGCCAGAAGCTTGGCCAAGGGGGCTAGGAATTCACCCCTCCACTTT.

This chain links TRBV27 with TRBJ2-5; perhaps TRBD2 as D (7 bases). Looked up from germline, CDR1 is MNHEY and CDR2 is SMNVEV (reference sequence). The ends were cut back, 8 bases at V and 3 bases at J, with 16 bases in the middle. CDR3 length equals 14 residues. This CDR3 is CASSGGGGKETQYF. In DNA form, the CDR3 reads TGTGCCAGCTCCGGGGGCGGGGGAAAAGAGACCCAGTACTTC.

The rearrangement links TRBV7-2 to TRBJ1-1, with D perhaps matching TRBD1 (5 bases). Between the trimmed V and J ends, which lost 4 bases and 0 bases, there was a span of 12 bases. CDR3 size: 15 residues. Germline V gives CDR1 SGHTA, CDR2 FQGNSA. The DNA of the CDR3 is TGTGCCAGCAGCTCCCAGGGACGGATGAACACTGAAGCTTTCTTT. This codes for CASSSQGRMNTEAFF.

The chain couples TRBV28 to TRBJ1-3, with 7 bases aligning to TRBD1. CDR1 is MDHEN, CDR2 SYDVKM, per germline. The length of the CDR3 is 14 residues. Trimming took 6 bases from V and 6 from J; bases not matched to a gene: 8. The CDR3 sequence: CASSRTGVENTIYF. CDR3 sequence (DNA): TGTGCCAGCAGCCGTACAGGGGTAGAAAACACCATATATTTT.

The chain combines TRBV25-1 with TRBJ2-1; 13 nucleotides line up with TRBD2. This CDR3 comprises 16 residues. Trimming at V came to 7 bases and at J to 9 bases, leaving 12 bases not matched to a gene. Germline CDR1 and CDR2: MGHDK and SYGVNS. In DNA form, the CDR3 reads TGTGCCAGCACTAACGGAGGGACTAGCGGGGCGGGTGAGCAGTTCTTC. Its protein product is CASTNGGTSGAGEQFF.

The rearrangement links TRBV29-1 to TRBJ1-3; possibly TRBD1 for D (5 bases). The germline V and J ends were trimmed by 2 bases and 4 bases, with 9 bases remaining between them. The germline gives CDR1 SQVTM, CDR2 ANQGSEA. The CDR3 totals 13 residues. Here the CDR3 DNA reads TGCAGCGTTGAACAGACAGCAGGAAACACCATATATTTT. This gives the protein CSVEQTAGNTIYF.

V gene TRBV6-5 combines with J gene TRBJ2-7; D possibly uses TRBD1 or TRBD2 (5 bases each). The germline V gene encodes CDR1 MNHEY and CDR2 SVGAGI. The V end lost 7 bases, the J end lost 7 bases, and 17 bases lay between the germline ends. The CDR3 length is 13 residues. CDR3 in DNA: TGTGCCAGCACCAATCCCCCGGGGCAAGAGCAGTACTTC. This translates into CASTNPPGQEQYF.

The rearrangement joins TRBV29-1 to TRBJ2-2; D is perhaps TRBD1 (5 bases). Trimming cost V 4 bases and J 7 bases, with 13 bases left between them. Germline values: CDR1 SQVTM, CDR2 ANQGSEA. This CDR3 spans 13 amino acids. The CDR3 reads CSVAWQGGGELFF. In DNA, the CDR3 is TGCAGCGTTGCCTGGCAGGGCGGCGGGGAGCTGTTTTTT.

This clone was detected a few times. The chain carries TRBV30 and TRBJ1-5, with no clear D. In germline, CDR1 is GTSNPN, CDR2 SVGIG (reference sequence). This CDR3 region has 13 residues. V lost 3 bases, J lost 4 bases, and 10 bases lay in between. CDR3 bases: TGTGCCTGGAGCCGGGAGGGAAATCAGCCCCAGCATTTT. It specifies CAWSREGNQPQHF.

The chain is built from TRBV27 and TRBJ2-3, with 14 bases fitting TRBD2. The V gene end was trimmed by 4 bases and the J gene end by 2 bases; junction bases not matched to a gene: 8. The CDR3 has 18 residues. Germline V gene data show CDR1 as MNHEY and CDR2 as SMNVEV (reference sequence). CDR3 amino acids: CASSSPGTSGGVTDTQYF. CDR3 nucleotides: TGTGCCAGCAGTTCCCCCGGGACTAGCGGGGGAGTCACAGATACGCAGTATTTT.

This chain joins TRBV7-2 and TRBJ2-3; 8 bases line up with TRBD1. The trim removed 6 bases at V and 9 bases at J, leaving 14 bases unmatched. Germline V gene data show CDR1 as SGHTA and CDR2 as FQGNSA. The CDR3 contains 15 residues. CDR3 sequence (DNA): TGTGCCAGCAGTCCCCCTCTTACAGGGGGTCGCACGCAGTATTTT. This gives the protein CASSPPLTGGRTQYF.

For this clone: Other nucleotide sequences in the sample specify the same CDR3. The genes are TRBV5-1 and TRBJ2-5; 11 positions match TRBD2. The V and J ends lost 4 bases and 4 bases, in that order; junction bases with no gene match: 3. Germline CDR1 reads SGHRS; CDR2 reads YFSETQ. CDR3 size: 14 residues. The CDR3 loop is CASSLGTSGETQYF. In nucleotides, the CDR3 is TGCGCCAGCAGCCTCGGGACTAGCGGAGAGACCCAGTACTTC.

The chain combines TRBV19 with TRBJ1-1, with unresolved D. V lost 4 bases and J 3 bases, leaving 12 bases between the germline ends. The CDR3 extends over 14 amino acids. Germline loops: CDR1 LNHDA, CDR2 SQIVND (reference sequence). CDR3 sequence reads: CASSTPEYYTEAFF. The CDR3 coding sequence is TGTGCCAGTAGTACACCCGAATATTACACTGAAGCTTTCTTT. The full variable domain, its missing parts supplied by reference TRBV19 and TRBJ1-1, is DGGITQSPKYLFRKEGQNVTLSCEQNLNHDAMYWYRQDPGQGLRLIYYSQIVNDFQKGDIAEGYSVSREKKESFPLTVTSAQKNPTAFYLCASSTPEYYTEAFFGQGTRLTVV.

CDR3 sequence (DNA): TGTGCCAGCAGCCAGACCGGCAGGGTCCGCCTCGGAGACGAGCAGTACTTC. Translation gives CASSQTGRVRLGDEQYF. The J gene is TRBJ2-7, the V gene TRBV14; TRBD1 is a possible D gene (5 bases). Between the trimmed V and J ends, which lost 3 bases and 5 bases, there was a span of 23 bases. This CDR3 is built from 17 residues. CDR1 is SGHDN and CDR2 is FVKESK in the germline V gene.